This T cell receptor beta chain was captured in a study of Graves' ophthalmopathy and Graves' hyperthyroidism. As for the study in general: Stable hyperthyroidism meant no ophthalmopathy within 18 months of follow-up.

Using RNA transcripts, the TCR beta CDR3 regions were amplified. An initial RT-PCR round employing HTBI primers preceded a second-round multiplex PCR. TCRdb reanalysed the multiplex PCR reads using MiXCR and keeps one entry per CDR3 protein. The sample consists of around 590,000 distinct CDR3 sequences, just under 40% of them appearing once. Deletions cut 3 bases from V and 2 bases from J, with 11 bases between. The V gene's germline CDR1 is SGHTA and CDR2 FQGTGA. The CDR3 consists of 15 residues. The genes are TRBV7-3 and TRBJ1-3, with D unresolved. This TCR was recovered from an adult man with Graves' hyperthyroidism. The source material was peripheral blood or thyroid tissue (not recorded which). This CDR3 is CASSLGGLPGNTIYF. The CDR3 DNA reads TGTGCCAGCAGCTTGGGCGGGTTGCCTGGAAACACCATATATTTT.